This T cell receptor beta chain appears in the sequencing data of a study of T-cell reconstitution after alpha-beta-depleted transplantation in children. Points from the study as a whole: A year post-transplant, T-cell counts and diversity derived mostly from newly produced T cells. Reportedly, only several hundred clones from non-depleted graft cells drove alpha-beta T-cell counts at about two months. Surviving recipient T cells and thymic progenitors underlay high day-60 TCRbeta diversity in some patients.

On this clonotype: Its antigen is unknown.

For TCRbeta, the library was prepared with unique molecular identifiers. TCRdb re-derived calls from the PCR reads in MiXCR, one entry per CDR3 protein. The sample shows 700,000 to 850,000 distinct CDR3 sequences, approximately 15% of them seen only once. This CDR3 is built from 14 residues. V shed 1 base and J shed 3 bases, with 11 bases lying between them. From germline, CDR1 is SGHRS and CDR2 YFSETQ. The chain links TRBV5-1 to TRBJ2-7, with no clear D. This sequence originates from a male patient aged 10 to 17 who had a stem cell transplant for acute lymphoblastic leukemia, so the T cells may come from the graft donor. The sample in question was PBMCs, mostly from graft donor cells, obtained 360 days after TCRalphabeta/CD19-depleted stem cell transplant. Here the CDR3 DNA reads TGCGCCAGCAGCTTGTTCACGGGTGACTACGAGCAGTACTTC. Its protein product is CASSLFTGDYEQYF.